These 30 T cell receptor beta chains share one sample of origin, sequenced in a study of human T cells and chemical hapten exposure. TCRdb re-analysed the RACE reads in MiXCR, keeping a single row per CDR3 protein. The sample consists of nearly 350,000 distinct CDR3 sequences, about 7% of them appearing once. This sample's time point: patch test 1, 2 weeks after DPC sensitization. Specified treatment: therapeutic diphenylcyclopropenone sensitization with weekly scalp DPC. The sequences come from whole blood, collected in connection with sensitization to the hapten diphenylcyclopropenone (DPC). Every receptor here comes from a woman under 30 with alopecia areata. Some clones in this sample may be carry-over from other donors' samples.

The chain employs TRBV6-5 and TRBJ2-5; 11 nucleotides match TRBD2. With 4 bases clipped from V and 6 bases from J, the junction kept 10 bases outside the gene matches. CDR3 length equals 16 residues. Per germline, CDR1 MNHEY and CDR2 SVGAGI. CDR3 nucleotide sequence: TGTGCCAGCAGTTCTCATAGCGGGGGGGCCGGGAAGACCCAGTACTTC. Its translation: CASSSHSGGAGKTQYF.

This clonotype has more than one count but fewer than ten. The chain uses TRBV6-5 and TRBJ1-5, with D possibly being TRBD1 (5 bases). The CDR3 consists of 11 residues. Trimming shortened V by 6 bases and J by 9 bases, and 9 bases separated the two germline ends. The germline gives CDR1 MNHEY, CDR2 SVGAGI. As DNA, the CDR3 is TGTGCCAGCAGCACCGACAGGCCCCAGCATTTT. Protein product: CASSTDRPQHF.

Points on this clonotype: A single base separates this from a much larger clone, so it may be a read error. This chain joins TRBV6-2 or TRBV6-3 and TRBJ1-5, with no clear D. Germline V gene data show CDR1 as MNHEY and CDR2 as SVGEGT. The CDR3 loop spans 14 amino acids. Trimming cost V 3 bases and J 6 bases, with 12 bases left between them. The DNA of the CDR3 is TGTGCCAGCAGTTATTTGACGAGTATTCAGCCCCAGCATTTT. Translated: CASSYLTSIQPQHF.

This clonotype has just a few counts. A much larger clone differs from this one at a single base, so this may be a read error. CDR3 region: CASSYGSTEAFF. The CDR3 region has the DNA TGTGCCAGCAGTTACGGGAGCACTGAAGCTTTCTTT. The rearrangement joins TRBV6-6 to TRBJ1-1; the D is unclear. Trimming cost V 2 bases and J 4 bases, with 5 bases left between them. The CDR3 covers 12 residues. CDR1 and CDR2 (germline): MNHNY, SVGAGI (reference sequence).

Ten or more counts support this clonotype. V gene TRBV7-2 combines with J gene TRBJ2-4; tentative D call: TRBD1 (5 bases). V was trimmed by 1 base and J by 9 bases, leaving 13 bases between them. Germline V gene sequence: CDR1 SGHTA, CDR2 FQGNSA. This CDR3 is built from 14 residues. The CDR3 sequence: CASSLGAGSAIQYF. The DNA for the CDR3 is TGTGCCAGCAGCTTAGGGGCAGGGTCCGCCATTCAGTACTTC.

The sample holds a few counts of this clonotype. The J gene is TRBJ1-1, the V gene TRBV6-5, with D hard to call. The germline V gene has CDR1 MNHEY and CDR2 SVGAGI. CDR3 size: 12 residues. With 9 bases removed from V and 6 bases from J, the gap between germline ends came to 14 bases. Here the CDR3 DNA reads TGTGCCAGTACCAACAACGGCGCTGAAGCTTTCTTT. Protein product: CASTNNGAEAFF.

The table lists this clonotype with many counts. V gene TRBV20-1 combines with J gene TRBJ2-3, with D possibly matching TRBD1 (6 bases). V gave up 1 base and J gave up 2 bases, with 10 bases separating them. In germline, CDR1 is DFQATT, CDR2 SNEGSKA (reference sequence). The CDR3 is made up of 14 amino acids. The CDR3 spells CSARGTDNTDTQYF. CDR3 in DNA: TGCAGTGCTAGAGGGACAGACAACACAGATACGCAGTATTTT.

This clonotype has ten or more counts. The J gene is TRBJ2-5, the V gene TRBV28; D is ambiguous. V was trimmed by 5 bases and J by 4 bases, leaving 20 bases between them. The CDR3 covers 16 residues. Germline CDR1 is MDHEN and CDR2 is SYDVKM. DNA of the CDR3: TGTGCCAGCAGTCTACCCGCCGGTTCGAGGATAGAGACCCAGTACTTC. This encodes CASSLPAGSRIETQYF.

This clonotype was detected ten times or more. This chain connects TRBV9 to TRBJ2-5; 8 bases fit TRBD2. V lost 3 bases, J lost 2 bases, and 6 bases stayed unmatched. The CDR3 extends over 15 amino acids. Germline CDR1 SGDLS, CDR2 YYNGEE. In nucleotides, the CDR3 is TGTGCCAGCAGCGAGGGCGGGGGGCCGCAAGAGACCCAGTACTTC. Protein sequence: CASSEGGGPQETQYF.

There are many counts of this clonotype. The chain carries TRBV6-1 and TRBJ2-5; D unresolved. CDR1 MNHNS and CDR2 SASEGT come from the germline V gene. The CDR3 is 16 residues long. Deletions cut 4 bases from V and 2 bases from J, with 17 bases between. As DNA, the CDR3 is TGTGCCAGCAGTGCCCAAAAGTTAGCAGGACAAGAGACCCAGTACTTC. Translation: CASSAQKLAGQETQYF.

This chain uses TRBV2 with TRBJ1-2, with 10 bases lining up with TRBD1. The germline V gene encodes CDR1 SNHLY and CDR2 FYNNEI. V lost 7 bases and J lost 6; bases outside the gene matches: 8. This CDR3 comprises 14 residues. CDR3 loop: CASTVTGGANGYTF. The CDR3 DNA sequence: TGTGCCAGCACGGTGACAGGGGGCGCGAATGGCTACACCTTC.

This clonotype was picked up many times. The CDR3 protein is CSVEVRGQDGELFF. In DNA form, the CDR3 reads TGCAGCGTTGAAGTCAGGGGGCAGGACGGGGAGCTGTTTTTT. This rearrangement joins TRBV29-1 to TRBJ2-2; 8 bases map to TRBD1. CDR1 SQVTM and CDR2 ANQGSEA come from the germline V gene. The CDR3 length is 14 residues. Trimming cost V 1 base and J 7 bases; bases outside gene matches: 5.

The CDR3 is CASSFLSEEAAQYF. CDR3 in DNA: TGTGCCAGCAGCTTCCTAAGCGAAGAGGCGGCGCAGTATTTT. The chain links TRBV7-9 to TRBJ2-3; D remains unclear. From germline, CDR1 is SEHNR and CDR2 FQNEAQ (reference sequence). Trimming stripped 3 bases from V and 10 bases from J, with 17 bases between. The CDR3 totals 14 residues. Filled out from reference TRBV7-9 and TRBJ2-3, the complete variable domain reads DTGVSQNPRHKITKRGQNVTFRCDPISEHNRLYWYRQTLGQGPEFLTYFQNEAQLEKSRLLSDRFSAERPKGSFSTLEIQRTEQGDSAMYLCASSFLSEEAAQYFGPGTRLTVL.

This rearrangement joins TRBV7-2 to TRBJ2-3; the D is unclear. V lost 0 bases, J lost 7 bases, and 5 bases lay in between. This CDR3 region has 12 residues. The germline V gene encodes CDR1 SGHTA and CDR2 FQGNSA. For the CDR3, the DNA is TGTGCCAGCAGCTTAGCCAAGTATACGCAGTATTTT. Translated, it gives CASSLAKYTQYF.

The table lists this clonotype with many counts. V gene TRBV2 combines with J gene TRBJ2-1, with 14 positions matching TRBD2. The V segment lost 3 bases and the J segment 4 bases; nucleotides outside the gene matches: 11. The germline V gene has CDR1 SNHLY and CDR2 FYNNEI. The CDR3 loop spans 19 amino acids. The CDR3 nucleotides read TGTGCCAGCAGTGACATCGGGACTAGCGGGGGCTCCACATACAATGAGCAGTTCTTC. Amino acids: CASSDIGTSGGSTYNEQFF.

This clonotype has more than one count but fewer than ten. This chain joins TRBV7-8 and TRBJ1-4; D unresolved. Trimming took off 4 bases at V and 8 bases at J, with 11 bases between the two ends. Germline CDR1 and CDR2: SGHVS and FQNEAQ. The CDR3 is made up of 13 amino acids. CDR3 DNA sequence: TGTGCCAGCAGCTCCAACCTTAGGGAAAAACTGTTTTTT. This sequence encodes CASSSNLREKLFF.

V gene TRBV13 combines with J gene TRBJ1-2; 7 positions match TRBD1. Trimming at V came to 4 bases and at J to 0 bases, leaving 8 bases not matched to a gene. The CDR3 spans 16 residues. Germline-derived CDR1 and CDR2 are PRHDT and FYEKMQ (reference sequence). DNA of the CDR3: TGTGCCAGCAGCTCTGGACAGGAAACGCCTAACTATGGCTACACCTTC. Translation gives CASSSGQETPNYGYTF. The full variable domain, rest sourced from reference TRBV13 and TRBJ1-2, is AAGVIQSPRHLIKEKRETATLKCYPIPRHDTVYWYQQGPGQDPQFLISFYEKMQSDKGSIPDRFSAQQFSDYHSELNMSSLELGDSALYFCASSSGQETPNYGYTFGSGTRLTVV.

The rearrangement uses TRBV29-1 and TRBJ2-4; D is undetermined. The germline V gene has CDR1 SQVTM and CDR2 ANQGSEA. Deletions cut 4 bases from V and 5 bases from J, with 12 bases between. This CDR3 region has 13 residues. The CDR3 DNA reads TGCAGCGTTGTCGTTGACCACGAAAACATTCAGTACTTC. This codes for CSVVVDHENIQYF.

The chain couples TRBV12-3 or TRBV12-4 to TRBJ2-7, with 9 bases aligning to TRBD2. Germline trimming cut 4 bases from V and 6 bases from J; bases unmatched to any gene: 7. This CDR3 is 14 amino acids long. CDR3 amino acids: CASSSGTSKSEQYF. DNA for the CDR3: TGTGCCAGCAGTTCCGGGACTAGCAAGAGCGAGCAGTACTTC.

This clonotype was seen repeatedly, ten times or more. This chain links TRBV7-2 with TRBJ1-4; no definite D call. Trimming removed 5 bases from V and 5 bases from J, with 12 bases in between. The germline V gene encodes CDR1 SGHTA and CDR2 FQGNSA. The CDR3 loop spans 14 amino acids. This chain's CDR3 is CASSPYPYNEKLFF. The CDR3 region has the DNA TGTGCCAGCAGCCCCTACCCCTACAATGAAAAACTGTTTTTT.

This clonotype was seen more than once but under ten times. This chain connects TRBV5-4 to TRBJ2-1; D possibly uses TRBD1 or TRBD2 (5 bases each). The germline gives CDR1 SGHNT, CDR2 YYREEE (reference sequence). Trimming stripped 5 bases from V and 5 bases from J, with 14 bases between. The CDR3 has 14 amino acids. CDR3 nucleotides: TGTGCCAGCAGGGTGGGGACCGGGGACAATGAGCAGTTCTTC. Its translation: CASRVGTGDNEQFF.

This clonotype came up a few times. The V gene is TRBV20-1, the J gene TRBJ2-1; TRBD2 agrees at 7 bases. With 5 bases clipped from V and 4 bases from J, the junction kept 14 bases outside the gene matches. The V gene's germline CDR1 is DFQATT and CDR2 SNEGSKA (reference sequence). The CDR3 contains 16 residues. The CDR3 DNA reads TGCAGTGCTGACCAACGGACGGGACTACGATACAATGAGCAGTTCTTC. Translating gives CSADQRTGLRYNEQFF.

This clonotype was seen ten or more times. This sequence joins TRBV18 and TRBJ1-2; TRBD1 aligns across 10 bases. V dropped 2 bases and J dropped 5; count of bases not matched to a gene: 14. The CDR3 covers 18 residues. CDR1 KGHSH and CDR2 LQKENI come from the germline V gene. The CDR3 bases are TGTGCCAGCTCACCATTACCCCCACCCCCGGGACAGGGGTATGGCTACACCTTC. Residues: CASSPLPPPPGQGYGYTF. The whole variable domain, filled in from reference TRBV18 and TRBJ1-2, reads NAGVMQNPRHLVRRRGQEARLRCSPMKGHSHVYWYRQLPEEGLKFMVYLQKENIIDESGMPKERFSAEFPKEGPSILRIQQVVRGDSAAYFCASSPLPPPPGQGYGYTFGSGTRLTVV.

CDR3 amino acids: CSASSGTGDYQPQHF. CDR3 DNA: TGCAGTGCTAGTTCCGGGACAGGGGATTATCAGCCCCAGCATTTT. J is TRBJ1-5 and V is TRBV20-1, with 10 bases aligning to TRBD1. The length of the CDR3 is 15 residues. The germline CDR1 and CDR2 sequences are DFQATT and SNEGSKA (reference sequence). V lost 3 bases and J lost 5; bases outside the gene matches: 7.

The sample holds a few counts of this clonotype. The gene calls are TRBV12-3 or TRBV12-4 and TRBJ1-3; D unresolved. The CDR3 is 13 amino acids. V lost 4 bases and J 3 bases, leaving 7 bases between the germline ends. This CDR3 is CASSSPNGNTIYF. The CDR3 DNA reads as TGTGCCAGCAGTTCCCCCAATGGAAACACCATATATTTT.

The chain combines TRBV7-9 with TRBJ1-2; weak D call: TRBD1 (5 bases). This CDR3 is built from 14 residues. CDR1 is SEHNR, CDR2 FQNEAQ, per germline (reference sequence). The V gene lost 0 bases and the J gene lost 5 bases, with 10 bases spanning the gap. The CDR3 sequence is CASSLAGPAYGYTF. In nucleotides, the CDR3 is TGTGCCAGCAGCTTAGCGGGGCCAGCTTATGGCTACACCTTC. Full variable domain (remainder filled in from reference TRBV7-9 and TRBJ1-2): DTGVSQNPRHKITKRGQNVTFRCDPISEHNRLYWYRQTLGQGPEFLTYFQNEAQLEKSRLLSDRFSAERPKGSFSTLEIQRTEQGDSAMYLCASSLAGPAYGYTFGSGTRLTVV.

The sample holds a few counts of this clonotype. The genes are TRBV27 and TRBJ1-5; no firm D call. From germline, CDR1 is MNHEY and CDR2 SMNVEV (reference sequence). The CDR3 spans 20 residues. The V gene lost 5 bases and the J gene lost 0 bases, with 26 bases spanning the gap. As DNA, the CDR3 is TGTGCCAGCAGTCCCGCCTGGTTCGGAGAATTTCTTCTTAGCAATCAGCCCCAGCATTTT. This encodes CASSPAWFGEFLLSNQPQHF.

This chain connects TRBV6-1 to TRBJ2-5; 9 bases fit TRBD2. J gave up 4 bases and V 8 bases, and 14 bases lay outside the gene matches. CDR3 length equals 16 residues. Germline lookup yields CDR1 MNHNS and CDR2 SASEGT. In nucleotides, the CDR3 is TGTGCCAGCTCTACGCTGGGCGGGGGGGCCGGAGAGACCCAGTACTTC. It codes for CASSTLGGGAGETQYF.

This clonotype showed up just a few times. The CDR3 DNA sequence: TGTGCCAGCAGCCCGACAGTATCTGGAAACACCATATATTTT. Its protein is CASSPTVSGNTIYF. The chain links TRBV7-9 to TRBJ1-3, with a weak D call TRBD1 (5 bases). CDR1 is SEHNR and CDR2 is FQNEAQ in the germline V gene (reference sequence). This CDR3 comprises 14 residues. Trimming removed 5 bases from V and 1 base from J, with 9 bases in between.

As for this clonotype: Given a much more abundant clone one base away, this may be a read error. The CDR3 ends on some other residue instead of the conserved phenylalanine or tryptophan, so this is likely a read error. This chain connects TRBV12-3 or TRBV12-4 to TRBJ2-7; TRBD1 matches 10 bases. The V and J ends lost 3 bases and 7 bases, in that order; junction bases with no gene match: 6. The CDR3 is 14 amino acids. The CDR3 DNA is TGTGCCAGCAGTTTTACGGACAGGGGGAATGAGCAGTACCTC. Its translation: CASSFTDRGNEQYL.